This is a list of T cell receptor beta chains from one sample in a study of blood T cell repertoires in COVID-19. Profiled with immunoSEQ multiplex PCR; TCRdb holds only in-frame clones, not every one. Of 190,000 or so clones detected, roughly nine tenths appear once; the ten largest clones hold approximately 0.75%. The specimen sequenced was peripheral blood. The source is a woman in her 70s with acute or convalescent COVID-19. Each CDR3 is given with its conserved first and last residue. Clone size is not always given. Where it is, it says once, few, many or a class for expanded clones.

CDR3aa | v_gene | abundance
CATEGRRNSPLHF | TRBV28 | NA
CASSPLSSTDTQYF | TRBV18 | NA
CASSLAAGQDLYGYTF | TRBV7-9 | NA
CAISFSGLAGSTDTQYF | TRBV10-3 | NA
CASSMGLAGVETQYF | TRBV19 | once
CSAEGGDYTDTQYF | TRBV29-1 | NA
CASSEQGAAFF | TRBV10-2 | NA
CASSERQATRAKNIQYF | TRBV25-1 | NA
CSVGGGNQPQHF | TRBV29-1 | NA
CARADRRNEKLFF | TRBV2 | once
CASRGDRGAYNEQFF | TRBV2 | NA
CASSHSGVHRRNEQFF | TRBV3-1/TRBV3-2 | once
CATLTGMNTEAFF | TRBV18 | NA
CASSLSGQRETQYF | TRBV5-1 | NA
CASSLSGANTEAFF | TRBV7-9 | NA
CASSIRQGAGWAYEQYF | TRBV19 | once
CASSLGGMMNTEAFF | TRBV7-2 | NA
CASSTKDRFTGELFF | TRBV19 | NA
CASSRQGYGYTF | TRBV19 | NA
CASSPIRGGGAGANSDEQFF | TRBV3-1/TRBV3-2 | NA
CATSSRQDNSPLHF | TRBV15 | NA
CASSHRGGLPDF | TRBV19 | NA
CASSASYSGSTDTQYF | TRBV28 | NA
CASTQYEYQPQHF | TRBV19 | NA
CASSPVRSSYEQYF | TRBV11-3 | NA
CASDRGLETQYF | TRBV7-9 | NA
CASSFDSYEQYF | TRBV5-4 | NA
CASSISGQGAMETQYF | TRBV19 | NA